A single sample is the source of the 28 T cell receptor beta chains below, sequenced in a study of CD8+CD57+ T cells in acquired aplastic anemia. TCR beta VDJ and CDR3 were profiled, and genomic DNA was the template. TCRdb reprocessed the reads with MiXCR, giving one entry per CDR3 protein. The repertoire holds hundreds of thousands of distinct CDR3 sequences, with around 46% as singletons. Selection for sequencing was limited to patients who had shown CD8+CD57+ cell expansion by flow cytometry. Specimen: sorted CD4+, CD8+, or CD8+CD57+ T cells (not recorded which) from PBMCs. All receptors derive from a human donor with aplastic anemia.

This clonotype was counted ten times or more. V and J are TRBV19 and TRBJ1-5; no clear D gene. The germline gives CDR1 LNHDA, CDR2 SQIVND (reference sequence). Trimming cost V 6 bases and J 5 bases, with 11 bases left between them. This CDR3 contains 13 residues. The CDR3 loop is CASRKAYDQPQHF. DNA of the CDR3: TGTGCCAGTAGAAAGGCCTACGATCAGCCCCAGCATTTT.

V and J are TRBV6-1 and TRBJ1-2; D gene unclear. V was trimmed by 2 bases and J by 8 bases, leaving 12 bases between them. CDR3 length: 13 residues. Looked up from germline, CDR1 is MNHNS and CDR2 is SASEGT. In DNA, the CDR3 is TGTGCCAGCAGTGAACGGGGAACAAGGGGCTACACCTTC. Translated: CASSERGTRGYTF.

This chain links TRBV9 with TRBJ1-2, with D uncertain. CDR3 length equals 14 residues. V gave up 2 bases and J gave up 3 bases, with 11 bases separating them. CDR1 and CDR2 (germline): SGDLS, YYNGEE. The CDR3: CASSVSYSDYGYTF. In nucleotides, the CDR3 is TGTGCCAGCAGCGTGTCGTACAGCGACTATGGCTACACCTTC.

The gene calls are TRBV19 and TRBJ1-1; D unclear. This CDR3 has 11 residues. V was shortened by 3 bases and J by 8 bases, with 7 bases between the two germline ends. From germline, CDR1 is LNHDA and CDR2 SQIVND (reference sequence). CDR3 bases: TGTGCCAGTAGTATGGGCAGGGAAGCTTTCTTT. This translates into CASSMGREAFF.

In its sample, this clonotype was seen once. This chain uses TRBV15 with TRBJ2-3; 11 bases map to TRBD2. The CDR3 is 17 amino acids. With V trimmed by 0 bases and J by 2 bases, 4 bases remained unmatched. Germline values: CDR1 LNHNV, CDR2 YYDKDF (reference sequence). The CDR3 protein is CATSRDGLAGVTDTQYF. In DNA form, the CDR3 reads TGTGCCACCAGCAGAGATGGACTAGCGGGCGTCACAGATACGCAGTATTTT.

The chain carries TRBV7-3 and TRBJ2-7; 10 nucleotides align to TRBD2. CDR3 length equals 13 residues. The V gene's germline CDR1 is SGHTA and CDR2 FQGTGA. V shed 2 bases and J 6 bases; nucleotides not matched to a gene: 1. As DNA, the CDR3 is TGTGCCAGCAGCTTAGCTAGCGGGAGCGAGCAGTACTTC. As protein: CASSLASGSEQYF.

The rearrangement links TRBV10-3 to TRBJ1-1; 7 positions agree with TRBD1. This CDR3 region has 15 residues. Trimming cost V 5 bases and J 1 base; bases outside gene matches: 7. CDR1 and CDR2 (germline): ENHRY, SYGVKD. Written as DNA, the CDR3 is TGTGCCATCAGTCACACGGGGACAGCGAACACTGAAGCTTTCTTT. Amino acid sequence: CAISHTGTANTEAFF.

This clonotype was recorded at least ten times. V and J are TRBV6-2 or TRBV6-3 and TRBJ1-4, with D possibly matching TRBD1 (5 bases). V was trimmed by 4 bases and J by 7 bases, leaving 10 bases between them. The CDR3 runs to 13 residues. Germline CDR1 reads MNHEY; CDR2 reads SVGEGT. CDR3: CASSLGHREKLFF. In nucleotides, the CDR3 is TGTGCCAGCAGTTTAGGACACCGTGAAAAACTGTTTTTT.

The V gene is TRBV11-2, the J gene TRBJ2-7; D is possibly TRBD1 (5 bases). V was trimmed by 2 bases and J by 0 bases, leaving 8 bases between them. Germline loops: CDR1 SGHAT, CDR2 FQNNGV. The CDR3 is 14 residues long. This CDR3 reads CASSLQGASYEQYF. Here the CDR3 DNA reads TGTGCCAGCAGCTTACAAGGGGCCTCCTACGAGCAGTACTTC.

This clonotype was detected only a few times. V is TRBV15 and J is TRBJ2-1, with a possible D match to TRBD1 (6 bases). V lost 3 bases, J lost 15 bases, and 21 bases lay in between. Germline lookup yields CDR1 LNHNV and CDR2 YYDKDF (reference sequence). The CDR3 spans 14 residues. The CDR3 sequence: CATSSVELTDRLFF. The DNA for the CDR3 is TGTGCCACCAGCAGCGTAGAATTGACCGACAGGCTGTTCTTC.

This clonotype turned up a few times. The chain uses TRBV10-3 and TRBJ2-3; either TRBD1 or TRBD2 may supply D (6 bases each). CDR1 and CDR2 (germline): ENHRY, SYGVKD. The V gene lost 8 bases and the J gene lost 2 bases, with 11 bases spanning the gap. The CDR3 contains 13 residues. CDR3 region: CAIRRGATDTQYF. Written as DNA, the CDR3 is TGTGCCATCCGAAGGGGGGCCACAGATACGCAGTATTTT.

This clonotype was observed a single time. A single base separates this from a much larger clone, so it may be a read error. The CDR3 protein is CASTSGGASREQYF. CDR3 bases: TGTGCCAGCACTAGCGGGGGGGCCTCCCGCGAGCAGTACTTC. This chain links TRBV3-1 with TRBJ2-7; TRBD2 aligns across 12 bases. There are 14 residues in the CDR3. The germline V gene encodes CDR1 LGHDT and CDR2 YNNKEL (reference sequence). Germline trimming cut 7 bases from V and 6 bases from J; bases unmatched to any gene: 7.

This clonotype appeared once. The chain uses TRBV20-1 and TRBJ1-2; D uncertain. Trimming stripped 7 bases from V and 4 bases from J, with 4 bases between. The germline V gene encodes CDR1 DFQATT and CDR2 SNEGSKA (reference sequence). The CDR3 loop spans 9 amino acids. The CDR3 spells CSEAYGYTF. DNA for the CDR3: TGCAGTGAGGCCTATGGCTACACCTTC.

This clonotype was detected only a few times. The rearrangement uses TRBV10-3 and TRBJ1-2; D gene uncertain. Trimming pared 8 bases from V and 0 bases from J, leaving 10 bases between. Germline CDR1 reads ENHRY; CDR2 reads SYGVKD. The CDR3 sequence is 13 residues long. In nucleotides, the CDR3 is TGTGCCATCCAGGAAGCCCCTAACTATGGCTACACCTTC. Translating gives CAIQEAPNYGYTF.

Only a few counts were recorded for this clonotype. This chain's CDR3 is CASSSGTSRSTDTQYF. The CDR3 DNA sequence: TGTGCCAGCAGTTCAGGCACTAGCCGTAGCACAGATACGCAGTATTTT. This chain connects TRBV28 to TRBJ2-3, with D perhaps TRBD2 (6 bases). Deletions cut 4 bases from V and 0 bases from J, with 14 bases between. Germline V gene lookup returns CDR1 MDHEN and CDR2 SYDVKM. The CDR3 extends over 16 amino acids.

The table lists this clonotype with many counts. This sequence joins TRBV9 and TRBJ2-3, with D hard to call. The CDR3 loop spans 14 amino acids. Germline V gives CDR1 SGDLS, CDR2 YYNGEE. With 2 bases removed from V and 2 bases from J, the gap between germline ends came to 9 bases. CDR3 sequence (DNA): TGTGCCAGCAGCGTCGAACGGGCCACAGATACGCAGTATTTT. This gives the protein CASSVERATDTQYF.

This clonotype has just a few counts. The chain couples TRBV12-3 or TRBV12-4 to TRBJ1-2; D is unresolved. V was trimmed by 6 bases and J by 6 bases, leaving 14 bases between them. CDR3 length: 13 amino acids. CDR3 sequence (DNA): TGTGCCAGCAGCCAGAAAGACCGTCATGGCTACACCTTC. Its translation: CASSQKDRHGYTF.

This chain uses TRBV20-1 with TRBJ1-5; 7 nucleotides align to TRBD1. The trim removed 4 bases at V and 9 bases at J, leaving 9 bases unmatched. CDR3 length: 13 residues. Germline CDR1 is DFQATT and CDR2 is SNEGSKA (reference sequence). The CDR3 DNA reads TGCAGTGCTACTGACAGGGAGATTCCGCCCCAGCATTTT. Its translation: CSATDREIPPQHF.

The V gene is TRBV6-4, the J gene TRBJ2-1; perhaps TRBD1 as D (5 bases). Trimming stripped 6 bases from V and 11 bases from J, with 23 bases between. The CDR3 covers 15 residues. CDR1 and CDR2 from the germline V gene are MRHNA and SNTAGT. CDR3 DNA sequence: TGTGCCAGCAGCCCCGGAGCAGGGAATCAGCCCCAGCAGTTCTTC. Encoded protein: CASSPGAGNQPQQFF.

This clonotype has ten or more counts. V usage is TRBV20-1 and J usage is TRBJ1-1, with TRBD1 as a possible D gene (6 bases). Germline values: CDR1 DFQATT, CDR2 SNEGSKA (reference sequence). The CDR3 loop spans 13 amino acids. Trimming removed 4 bases from V and 3 bases from J, with 12 bases in between. Here the CDR3 reads CSAKGGSDTEAFF. The DNA of the CDR3 is TGCAGTGCTAAAGGGGGTTCAGACACTGAAGCTTTCTTT.

The rearrangement links TRBV7-9 to TRBJ2-1, with 9 bases aligning to TRBD2. V was pared by 5 bases and J by 10 bases, with 6 bases of the junction left unmatched. This CDR3 comprises 13 residues. Germline V gene lookup returns CDR1 SEHNR and CDR2 FQNEAQ (reference sequence). The CDR3 is CASSRVAGEEQFF. DNA of the CDR3: TGTGCCAGCAGCCGAGTAGCGGGAGAGGAGCAGTTCTTC. The full variable domain, with the rest looked up from reference TRBV7-9 and TRBJ2-1, is DTGVSQNPRHKITKRGQNVTFRCDPISEHNRLYWYRQTLGQGPEFLTYFQNEAQLEKSRLLSDRFSAERPKGSFSTLEIQRTEQGDSAMYLCASSRVAGEEQFFGPGTRLTVL.

V usage is TRBV7-9 and J usage is TRBJ1-2; D is undetermined. CDR1 is SEHNR, CDR2 FQNEAQ, per germline (reference sequence). This CDR3 has 15 amino acids. V gave up 1 base and J gave up 2 bases, with 11 bases separating them. This CDR3 reads CASSLEGWQNYGYTF. The CDR3, as DNA: TGTGCCAGCAGCTTAGAAGGTTGGCAGAACTATGGCTACACCTTC.

This clonotype was counted at least ten times. The chain combines TRBV12-3 or TRBV12-4 with TRBJ2-1, with D possibly TRBD2 on 5 matching bases. This CDR3 comprises 14 residues. Trimming took 7 bases from V and 4 from J, leaving 14 bases between them. The CDR3 coding sequence is TGTGCCAGCACACTGGGCGGGTCATACAATGAGCAGTTCTTC. It yields the protein CASTLGGSYNEQFF.

This clonotype has only a few counts. V usage is TRBV15 and J usage is TRBJ1-1, with D uncertain. V lost 0 bases and J lost 3, with 5 bases in between. The CDR3 sequence is 13 residues long. The germline gives CDR1 LNHNV, CDR2 YYDKDF (reference sequence). The CDR3 sequence is CATSRDLDTEAFF. The CDR3 bases are TGTGCCACCAGCAGAGACTTGGACACTGAAGCTTTCTTT.

The V and J genes are TRBV7-2 and TRBJ1-4; the D is unclear. Trimming removed 3 bases at V and 0 bases at J, with 5 bases between. The CDR3 runs to 14 residues. Germline V gives CDR1 SGHTA, CDR2 FQGNSA. CDR3 residues: CASSLTATNEKLFF. The CDR3 DNA is TGTGCCAGCAGCTTGACTGCAACTAATGAAAAACTGTTTTTT.

This clonotype was seen a single time. A much more abundant neighbour one base away suggests this may be a read error. CDR3 in DNA: TGTGCCAGCAGTTTGGACGCAACCACCGGGGAGCTGTTTTTT. Protein: CASSLDATTGELFF. The chain uses TRBV6-4 and TRBJ2-2; D is unclear. The germline V and J ends were trimmed by 5 bases and 4 bases, with 11 bases remaining between them. Germline lookup yields CDR1 MRHNA and CDR2 SNTAGT. The CDR3 extends over 14 amino acids.

This clonotype was recorded many times. The gene calls are TRBV20-1 and TRBJ2-2, with 7 bases that match TRBD1. This CDR3 has 15 amino acids. The trim removed 3 bases at V and 4 bases at J, leaving 8 bases unmatched. Germline CDR1 DFQATT, CDR2 SNEGSKA (reference sequence). This chain's CDR3 is CSASPGQFITGELFF. CDR3 nucleotide sequence: TGCAGTGCTAGCCCGGGACAGTTTATCACCGGGGAGCTGTTTTTT.

A single count supports this clonotype. A much bigger clone sits one base away, suggesting this may be a read error. This chain joins TRBV3-1 and TRBJ1-2, with D unclear. CDR3 length: 14 residues. CDR1 and CDR2 (germline): LGHDT, YNNKEL (reference sequence). The CDR3 DNA follows: TGTGCCAGCAGCCAAGTAGGCGCAAACTATGGCTGCACCTTC. As protein: CASSQVGANYGCTF.